Listed below are T cell receptor beta chains from one sample, sequenced in a study of Ad26.COV2.S vaccination and SARS-CoV-2 variants. Repertoires were generated with immunoSEQ multiplex PCR, while TCRdb's copy carries only in-frame clones and drops some. The sample contains hundreds of thousands of clones, 89% of which appear only once. The starting material was peripheral blood, obtained in a trial of Ad26.COV2.S vaccine versus placebo. The receptors shown here come from a person between 18 and 65 years old who received the Ad26.COV2.S COVID-19 vaccine or a placebo. The CDR3 runs from the conserved cysteine through the conserved F or W. Each record gives: D gene, clone size, J gene, V gene, CDR3 protein, CDR3 DNA. D genes are given only for firm matches. Where a row states a size, it is once, few, many or the class of an expanded clone; other rows omit it.

d_gene: .; abundance: .; j_gene: TRBJ2-7; v_gene: TRBV6-5; CDR3aa: CASSYRGRTYEQYF; CDR3nt: TGTGCCAGCAGTTATAGGGGCAGGACCTACGAGCAGTACTTC
d_gene: .; abundance: .; j_gene: TRBJ1-1; v_gene: TRBV7-8; CDR3aa: CASSSTQAWRAEAFF; CDR3nt: TGTGCCAGCAGCTCCACTCAGGCTTGGCGGGCTGAAGCTTTCTTT
d_gene: TRBD2; abundance: .; j_gene: TRBJ2-7; v_gene: TRBV9; CDR3aa: CASSASGRAKQYF; CDR3nt: TGTGCCAGCAGCGCTAGCGGTAGGGCCAAGCAGTACTTC
d_gene: TRBD2; abundance: .; j_gene: TRBJ2-7; v_gene: TRBV29-1; CDR3aa: CSVEALGSGSTYEQYF; CDR3nt: TGCAGCGTTGAAGCCCTGGGGAGCGGGAGCACCTACGAGCAGTACTTC
d_gene: TRBD1; abundance: .; j_gene: TRBJ2-7; v_gene: TRBV5-1; CDR3aa: CASSLGDRVSGHEQYF; CDR3nt: TGCGCCAGCAGCTTGGGGGACAGAGTATCAGGCCACGAGCAGTACTTC
d_gene: .; abundance: .; j_gene: TRBJ2-3; v_gene: TRBV30; CDR3aa: CAWSGQTNTDTQYF; CDR3nt: TGTGCCTGGAGCGGACAGACCAACACAGATACGCAGTATTTT
d_gene: TRBD2; abundance: .; j_gene: TRBJ2-7; v_gene: TRBV4-2; CDR3aa: CASSQDPGGLRYEQYF; CDR3nt: TGTGCCAGCAGCCAAGATCCGGGGGGACTGCGCTACGAGCAGTACTTC
d_gene: TRBD1; abundance: .; j_gene: TRBJ1-4; v_gene: TRBV5-6; CDR3aa: CASRSTGAGYEKLFF; CDR3nt: TGTGCCAGCAGGTCGACAGGGGCTGGGTATGAAAAACTGTTTTTT
d_gene: .; abundance: .; j_gene: TRBJ1-5; v_gene: TRBV27; CDR3aa: CASSSGTPVPNQPQHF; CDR3nt: TGTGCCAGCAGTTCCGGGACTCCCGTCCCCAATCAGCCCCAGCATTTT
d_gene: TRBD2; abundance: .; j_gene: TRBJ2-1; v_gene: TRBV5-1; CDR3aa: CASSLVAGRSSYNEQFF; CDR3nt: TGCGCCAGCAGCTTGGTAGCGGGTAGGAGCTCCTACAATGAGCAGTTCTTC
d_gene: TRBD1; abundance: .; j_gene: TRBJ2-2; v_gene: TRBV2; CDR3aa: CASRAGQGDWTQAGELFF; CDR3nt: TGTGCCAGCAGAGCCGGACAGGGGGATTGGACACAGGCCGGGGAGCTGTTTTTT
d_gene: .; abundance: .; j_gene: TRBJ2-2; v_gene: TRBV7-8; CDR3aa: CASSLEVNSNTGELFF; CDR3nt: TGTGCCAGCAGCTTAGAAGTCAATTCGAACACCGGGGAGCTGTTTTTT
d_gene: TRBD1; abundance: .; j_gene: TRBJ2-2; v_gene: TRBV5-1; CDR3aa: CASSRTTGKLDGELFF; CDR3nt: TGCGCCAGCAGCCGGACGACAGGGAAGTTAGACGGGGAGCTGTTTTTT
d_gene: TRBD2; abundance: .; j_gene: TRBJ2-3; v_gene: TRBV7-9; CDR3aa: CASSLGLAGSEGPTDTQYF; CDR3nt: TGTGCCAGCAGCTTAGGACTAGCGGGGAGCGAGGGACCCACAGATACGCAGTATTTT
d_gene: .; abundance: .; j_gene: TRBJ2-2; v_gene: TRBV6-5; CDR3aa: CASSSSGELFF; CDR3nt: TGTGCCAGCAGTTCGAGCGGGGAGCTGTTTTTT
d_gene: TRBD2; abundance: .; j_gene: TRBJ2-3; v_gene: TRBV14; CDR3aa: CASSQDRTGGTQYF; CDR3nt: TGTGCCAGCAGCCAAGATCGTACGGGGGGGACGCAGTATTTT
d_gene: .; abundance: .; j_gene: TRBJ2-1; v_gene: TRBV18; CDR3aa: CASSPHPPQGGEQFF; CDR3nt: TGTGCCAGCTCACCGCACCCCCCCCAGGGCGGGGAGCAGTTCTTC
d_gene: .; abundance: .; j_gene: TRBJ1-3; v_gene: TRBV3-1/TRBV3-2; CDR3aa: CASSQGSSGNTIYF; CDR3nt: TGTGCCAGCAGCCAGGGATCCTCTGGAAACACCATATATTTT
d_gene: TRBD2; abundance: .; j_gene: TRBJ2-7; v_gene: TRBV5-6; CDR3aa: CASSLGGGGPSEQYF; CDR3nt: TGTGCCAGCAGCTTGGGTGGCGGGGGGCCCAGCGAGCAGTACTTC
d_gene: .; abundance: once; j_gene: TRBJ2-7; v_gene: TRBV6-5; CDR3aa: CASSYTGSSYEQYF; CDR3nt: TGTGCCAGCAGTTACACAGGGAGCTCCTACGAGCAGTACTTC
d_gene: .; abundance: few; j_gene: TRBJ1-5; v_gene: TRBV7-2; CDR3aa: CASTPGHNQPQHF; CDR3nt: TGTGCCAGCACCCCGGGACACAATCAGCCCCAGCATTTT
d_gene: .; abundance: .; j_gene: TRBJ2-6; v_gene: TRBV9; CDR3aa: CASSVGVSSGANVLTF; CDR3nt: TGTGCCAGCAGCGTAGGGGTGTCCTCTGGGGCCAACGTCCTGACTTTC
d_gene: .; abundance: .; j_gene: TRBJ2-4; v_gene: TRBV9; CDR3aa: CASSVDGGPNIQYF; CDR3nt: TGTGCCAGCAGCGTAGACGGAGGGCCAAACATTCAGTACTTC
d_gene: TRBD1; abundance: .; j_gene: TRBJ1-2; v_gene: TRBV7-2; CDR3aa: CASSFDRDGGYTF; CDR3nt: TGTGCCAGCAGCTTTGACAGGGATGGGGGCTACACCTTC
d_gene: .; abundance: .; j_gene: TRBJ1-1; v_gene: TRBV30; CDR3aa: CAWSVFPPPFF; CDR3nt: TGTGCCTGGAGTGTATTCCCCCCGCCTTTCTTT
d_gene: TRBD2; abundance: .; j_gene: TRBJ2-7; v_gene: TRBV5-4; CDR3aa: CASRPSGNSYEQYF; CDR3nt: TGTGCCAGCAGACCTAGCGGGAACTCCTACGAGCAGTACTTC
d_gene: .; abundance: .; j_gene: TRBJ2-5; v_gene: TRBV10-3; CDR3aa: CAISDPGDPQYF; CDR3nt: TGTGCCATCAGTGACCCCGGGGATCCCCAGTACTTC
d_gene: .; abundance: .; j_gene: TRBJ2-5; v_gene: TRBV5-1; CDR3aa: CASSFQPRSETQYF; CDR3nt: TGCGCCAGCAGCTTTCAACCGAGATCGGAGACCCAGTACTTC
d_gene: .; abundance: .; j_gene: TRBJ2-1; v_gene: TRBV7-9; CDR3aa: CASSFGSLNEQFF; CDR3nt: TGTGCCAGCAGCTTTGGCAGCTTGAATGAGCAGTTCTTC
d_gene: .; abundance: .; j_gene: TRBJ2-5; v_gene: TRBV3-1/TRBV3-2; CDR3aa: CASRGTETQYF; CDR3nt: TGTGCCAGCAGGGGGACAGAGACCCAGTACTTC
d_gene: .; abundance: .; j_gene: TRBJ2-7; v_gene: TRBV27; CDR3aa: CASSLGPGGAYEQYF; CDR3nt: TGTGCCAGCAGTCTGGGACCTGGAGGGGCCTACGAGCAGTACTTC
d_gene: .; abundance: .; j_gene: TRBJ1-4; v_gene: TRBV2; CDR3aa: CASSPGRANEKLFF; CDR3nt: TGTGCCAGCAGCCCCGGGAGGGCTAATGAAAAACTGTTTTTT
d_gene: .; abundance: .; j_gene: TRBJ2-7; v_gene: TRBV6-5; CDR3aa: CASSYSGGDSYEQYF; CDR3nt: TGTGCCAGCAGTTACTCGGGCGGAGACTCCTACGAGCAGTACTTC
d_gene: .; abundance: .; j_gene: TRBJ2-2; v_gene: TRBV18; CDR3aa: CATPTENTGELFF; CDR3nt: TGTGCCACCCCGACAGAGAACACCGGGGAGCTGTTTTTT
d_gene: .; abundance: few; j_gene: TRBJ1-4; v_gene: TRBV4-2; CDR3aa: CASSQSAAVGLNEKLFF; CDR3nt: TGTGCCAGCAGCCAATCCGCGGCGGTGGGGCTTAATGAAAAACTGTTTTTT
d_gene: .; abundance: .; j_gene: TRBJ1-4; v_gene: TRBV24-1; CDR3aa: CATSDSGSNEKLFF; CDR3nt: TGTGCCACCAGTGATTCGGGCAGTAATGAAAAACTGTTTTTT
d_gene: .; abundance: .; j_gene: TRBJ1-5; v_gene: TRBV10-3; CDR3aa: CAISDKGYQPQHF; CDR3nt: TGTGCCATCAGTGACAAGGGGTATCAGCCCCAGCATTTT
d_gene: TRBD2; abundance: .; j_gene: TRBJ2-3; v_gene: TRBV5-1; CDR3aa: CASSLDTSGGNTQYF; CDR3nt: TGCGCCAGCAGCTTGGATACTAGCGGGGGAAATACGCAGTATTTT
d_gene: TRBD2; abundance: .; j_gene: TRBJ2-3; v_gene: TRBV2; CDR3aa: CASSGDYTDTQYF; CDR3nt: TGTGCCAGCAGTGGGGACTACACAGATACGCAGTATTTT
d_gene: .; abundance: .; j_gene: TRBJ2-7; v_gene: TRBV27; CDR3aa: CASSKLPGEGHEQYF; CDR3nt: TGTGCCAGCAGTAAACTCCCGGGAGAGGGTCACGAGCAGTACTTC